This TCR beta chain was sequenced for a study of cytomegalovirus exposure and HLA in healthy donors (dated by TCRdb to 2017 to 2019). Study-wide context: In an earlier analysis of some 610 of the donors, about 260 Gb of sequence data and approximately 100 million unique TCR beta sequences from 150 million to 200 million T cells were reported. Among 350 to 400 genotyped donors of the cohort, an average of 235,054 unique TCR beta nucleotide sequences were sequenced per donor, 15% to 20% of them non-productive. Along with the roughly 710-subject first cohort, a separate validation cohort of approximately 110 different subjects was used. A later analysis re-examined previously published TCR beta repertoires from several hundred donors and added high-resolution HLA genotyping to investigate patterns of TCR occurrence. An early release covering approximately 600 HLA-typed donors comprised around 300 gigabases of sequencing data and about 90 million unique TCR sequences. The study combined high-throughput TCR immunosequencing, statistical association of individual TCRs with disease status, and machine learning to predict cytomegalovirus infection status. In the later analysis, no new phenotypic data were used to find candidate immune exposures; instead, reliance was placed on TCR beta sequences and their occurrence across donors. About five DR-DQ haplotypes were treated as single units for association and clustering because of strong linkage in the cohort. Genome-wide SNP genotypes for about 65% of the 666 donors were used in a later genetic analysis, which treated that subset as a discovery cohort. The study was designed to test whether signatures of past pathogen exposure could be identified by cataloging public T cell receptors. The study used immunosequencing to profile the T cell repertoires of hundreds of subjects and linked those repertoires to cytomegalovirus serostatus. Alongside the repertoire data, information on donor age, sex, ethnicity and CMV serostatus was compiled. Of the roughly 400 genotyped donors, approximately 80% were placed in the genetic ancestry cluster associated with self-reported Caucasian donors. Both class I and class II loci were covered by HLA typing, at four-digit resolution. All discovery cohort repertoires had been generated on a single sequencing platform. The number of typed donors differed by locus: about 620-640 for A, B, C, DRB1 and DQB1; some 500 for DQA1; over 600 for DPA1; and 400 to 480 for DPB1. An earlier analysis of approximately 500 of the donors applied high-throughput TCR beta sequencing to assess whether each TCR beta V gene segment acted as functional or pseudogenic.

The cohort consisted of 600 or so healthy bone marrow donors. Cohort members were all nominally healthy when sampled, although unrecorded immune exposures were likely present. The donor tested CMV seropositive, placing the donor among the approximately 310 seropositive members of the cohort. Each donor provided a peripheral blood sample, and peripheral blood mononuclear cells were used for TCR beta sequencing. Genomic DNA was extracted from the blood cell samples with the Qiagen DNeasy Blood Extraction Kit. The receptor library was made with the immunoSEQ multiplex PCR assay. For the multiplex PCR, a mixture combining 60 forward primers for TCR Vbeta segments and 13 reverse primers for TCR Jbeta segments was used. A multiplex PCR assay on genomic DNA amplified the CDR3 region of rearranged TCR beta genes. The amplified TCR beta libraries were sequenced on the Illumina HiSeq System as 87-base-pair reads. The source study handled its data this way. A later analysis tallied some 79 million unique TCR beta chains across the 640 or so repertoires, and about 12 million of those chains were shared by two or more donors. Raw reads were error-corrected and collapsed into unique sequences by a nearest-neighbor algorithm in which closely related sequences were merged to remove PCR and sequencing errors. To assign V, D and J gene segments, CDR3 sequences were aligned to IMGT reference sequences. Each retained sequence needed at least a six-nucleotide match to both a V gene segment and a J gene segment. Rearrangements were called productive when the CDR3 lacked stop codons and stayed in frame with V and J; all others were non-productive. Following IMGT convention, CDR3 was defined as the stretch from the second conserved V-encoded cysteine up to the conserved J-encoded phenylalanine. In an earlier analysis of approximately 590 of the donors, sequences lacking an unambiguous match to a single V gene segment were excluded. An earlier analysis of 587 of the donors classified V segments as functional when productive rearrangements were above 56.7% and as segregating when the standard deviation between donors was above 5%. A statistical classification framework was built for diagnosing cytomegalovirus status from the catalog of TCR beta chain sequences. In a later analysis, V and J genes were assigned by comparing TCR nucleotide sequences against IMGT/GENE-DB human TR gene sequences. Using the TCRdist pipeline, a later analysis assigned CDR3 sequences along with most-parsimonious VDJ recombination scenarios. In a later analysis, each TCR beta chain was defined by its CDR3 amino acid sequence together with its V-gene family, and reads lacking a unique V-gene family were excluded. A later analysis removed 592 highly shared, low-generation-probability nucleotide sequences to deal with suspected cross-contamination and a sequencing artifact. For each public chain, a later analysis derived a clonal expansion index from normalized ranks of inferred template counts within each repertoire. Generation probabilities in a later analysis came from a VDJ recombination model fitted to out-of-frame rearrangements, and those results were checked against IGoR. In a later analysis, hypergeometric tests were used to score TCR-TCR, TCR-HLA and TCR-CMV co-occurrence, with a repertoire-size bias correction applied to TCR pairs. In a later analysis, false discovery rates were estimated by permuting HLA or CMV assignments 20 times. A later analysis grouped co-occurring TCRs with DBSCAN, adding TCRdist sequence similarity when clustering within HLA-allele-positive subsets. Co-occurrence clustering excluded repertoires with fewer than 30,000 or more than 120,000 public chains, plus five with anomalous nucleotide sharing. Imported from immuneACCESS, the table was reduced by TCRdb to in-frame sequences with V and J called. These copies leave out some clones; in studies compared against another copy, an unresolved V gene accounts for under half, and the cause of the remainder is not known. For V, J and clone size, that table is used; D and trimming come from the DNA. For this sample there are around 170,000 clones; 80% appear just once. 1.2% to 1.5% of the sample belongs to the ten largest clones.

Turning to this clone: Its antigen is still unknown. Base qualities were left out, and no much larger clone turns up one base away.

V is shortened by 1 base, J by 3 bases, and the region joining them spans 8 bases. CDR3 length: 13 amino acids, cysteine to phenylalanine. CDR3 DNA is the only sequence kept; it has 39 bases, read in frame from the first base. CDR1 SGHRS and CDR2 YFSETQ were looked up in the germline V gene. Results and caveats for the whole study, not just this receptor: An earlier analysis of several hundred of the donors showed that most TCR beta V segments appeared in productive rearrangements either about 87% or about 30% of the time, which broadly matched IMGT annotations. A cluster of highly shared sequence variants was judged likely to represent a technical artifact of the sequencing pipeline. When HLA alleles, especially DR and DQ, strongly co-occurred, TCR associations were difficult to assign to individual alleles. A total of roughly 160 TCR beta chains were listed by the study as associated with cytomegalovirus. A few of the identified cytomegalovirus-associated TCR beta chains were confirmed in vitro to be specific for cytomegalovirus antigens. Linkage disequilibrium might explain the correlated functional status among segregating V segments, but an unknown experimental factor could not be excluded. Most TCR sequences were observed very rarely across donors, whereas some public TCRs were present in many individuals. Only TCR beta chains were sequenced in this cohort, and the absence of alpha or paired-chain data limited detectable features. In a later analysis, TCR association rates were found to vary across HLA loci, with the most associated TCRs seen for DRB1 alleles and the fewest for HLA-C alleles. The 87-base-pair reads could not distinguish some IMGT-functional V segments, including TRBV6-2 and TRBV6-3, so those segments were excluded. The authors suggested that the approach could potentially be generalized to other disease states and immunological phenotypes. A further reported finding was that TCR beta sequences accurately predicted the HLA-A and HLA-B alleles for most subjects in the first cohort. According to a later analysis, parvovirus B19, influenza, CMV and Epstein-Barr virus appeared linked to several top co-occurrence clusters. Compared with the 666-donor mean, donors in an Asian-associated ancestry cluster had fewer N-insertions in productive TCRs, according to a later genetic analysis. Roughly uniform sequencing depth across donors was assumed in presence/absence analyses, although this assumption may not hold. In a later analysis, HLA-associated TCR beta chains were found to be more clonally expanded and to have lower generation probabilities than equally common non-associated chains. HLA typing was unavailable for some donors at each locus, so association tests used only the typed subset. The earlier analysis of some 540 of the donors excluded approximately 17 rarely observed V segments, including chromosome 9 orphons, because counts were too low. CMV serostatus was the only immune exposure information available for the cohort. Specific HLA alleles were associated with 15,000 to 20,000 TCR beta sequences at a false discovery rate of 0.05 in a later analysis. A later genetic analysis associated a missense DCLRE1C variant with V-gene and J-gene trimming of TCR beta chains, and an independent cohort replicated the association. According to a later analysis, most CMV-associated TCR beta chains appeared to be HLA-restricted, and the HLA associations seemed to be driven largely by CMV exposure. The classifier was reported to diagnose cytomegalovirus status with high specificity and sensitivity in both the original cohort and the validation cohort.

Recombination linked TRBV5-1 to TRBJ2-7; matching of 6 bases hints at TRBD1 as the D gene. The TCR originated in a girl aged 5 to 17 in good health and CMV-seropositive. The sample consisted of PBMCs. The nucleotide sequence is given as TGCGCCAGCAGCTTGTGGACAGACTACGAGCAGTACTTC. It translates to CASSLWTDYEQYF.